This section outlines one T cell receptor beta chain sequence together with its context. Its specific antigen is unknown. No base quality information exists; no much larger clone differs at one position. The data stem from a study of blood T cell repertoires in COVID-19 (dated by TCRdb to 2019 to 2021). For the study in its entirety: Collaborator samples came from the United States, Italy and Spain and covered acute and convalescent phases of COVID-19. The prospective study material was composed of cDNA or gDNA derived from T cells, B-cell-depleted T cells, or PBMCs. The dataset comprised deeply sampled blood TCRbeta repertoires from subjects exposed to, actively infected with, or recovered from COVID-19. A freely available public database, intended as a resource for researchers studying the immune response to SARS-CoV-2, is where the repertoires were released. Samples were obtained from the ongoing ImmuneRACE study (first 160 participants) and from over a thousand subjects provided by 6 global collaborators. The sample metadata nearly always contained a de-identified subject ID, COVID-19 status, age in years and sex. Where available, HLA class I and class II types were obtained from metadata supplied by the sample provider rather than from assay-based typing. Beyond this particular receptor, the publication reports: The quantity of clinical and demographic metadata differed by source and by participant and was supplied without curation.

After removal of 4 bases from V and 2 bases from J, the junction retains 5 bases not matched to a gene. The CDR3 starts with the cysteine, ends with the phenylalanine, and has 14 residues. Only CDR3 DNA is held: 42 bases, read in frame from base 1. The germline V gene sets CDR1 to SQVTM and CDR2 to ANQGSEA. The immunoSEQ Assay, a bias-controlled multiplex PCR, was used to amplify TCRbeta CDR3 regions from genomic DNA. In the authors' own workflow: Within the assay, amplification of reference gene primers was used to estimate how many nucleated cells each sample contained. To quantify the absolute abundance of each unique TCRbeta CDR3 rearrangement, sequence reads were collapsed and filtered. For each sample, productive Simpson clonality was calculated as the square root of Simpson's diversity index over productive rearrangements. The table comes from immuneACCESS by way of TCRdb, which keeps in-frame sequences with V and J called. Part of the clones is missing from these tables; in studies checked, under half for an unresolved V gene and the rest for unknown reasons. V, J and clone size are taken as reported in that table, and D and trimming were inferred from the DNA itself. Recorded for this sample are 150,000 to 200,000 clones; over 80% of them occurred a single time. About 10% of the sample lies in the top ten.

Collaborating institutions collected whole blood in K2EDTA tubes following their own protocols. For TCRbeta analysis, collaborators shipped samples in one of three forms: frozen whole blood, isolated PBMCs, or DNA extracted from either of those sample types. The chain couples TRBV29-1 to TRBJ1-5; 7 central nucleotides agree with TRBD1. The specimen was peripheral blood. The receptor was isolated from an elderly woman with active or convalescent COVID-19. CDR3 sequence: CSVGTGVGNQPQHF. Read as DNA, the sequence is TGCAGCGTTGGAACAGGGGTTGGCAATCAGCCCCAGCATTTT.